One TCR beta chain is described in this entry. This clone was observed a few times. Its antigen remains unidentified. Base qualities are missing; no much larger clone stands one base away. The data originate from a study of blood T cell repertoires in COVID-19 (dated by TCRdb to about 2020). In terms of the full investigation: Samples covering the acute and convalescent phases of COVID-19 were provided by collaborators in the United States, Italy and Spain. The material from the prospective study consisted of cDNA or gDNA derived from T cells, B-cell-depleted T cells, or PBMCs. Subjects who had been exposed to COVID-19, were actively infected with it, or had recovered from it provided the deeply sampled blood TCRbeta repertoires that made up the dataset. The repertoires were released in a freely available public database meant as a resource for research on the immune response to SARS-CoV-2. The samples were drawn from the first 160 participants of the ongoing ImmuneRACE study and from 950 to 1,500 subjects provided by 6 global collaborators. The sample metadata nearly always contained a de-identified subject ID, COVID-19 status, age in years and sex. Where HLA class I and class II types were available, the types were taken from metadata supplied by the sample provider, not from assay-based typing. What the authors observed across the whole study: The quantity of clinical and demographic metadata differed by source and by participant and was supplied without curation.

One collaborating source in Seattle enrolled patients while the patients were actively infected and followed the patients over time throughout the course of disease. Whole blood was collected in K2EDTA tubes by collaborating institutions according to the institutions' own protocols. Collaborator samples were shipped for TCRbeta analysis as frozen whole blood, isolated PBMCs, or DNA extracted from either sample type. TCRbeta CDR3 regions were amplified from genomic DNA using the immunoSEQ Assay, a bias-controlled multiplex PCR. In the source study's methods: The number of nucleated cells in each sample was estimated by amplification of reference gene primers within the assay. To quantify the absolute abundance of each unique TCRbeta CDR3 rearrangement, sequence reads were collapsed and filtered. For each sample, productive Simpson clonality was calculated as the square root of Simpson's diversity index across productive rearrangements. The clones in this table, taken by TCRdb from immuneACCESS, are in-frame only. Not every clone is retained; where verified, under half of the shortfall comes from an unresolved V gene, and the cause of the rest is unknown. For V, J and clone size, that table is used; D and trimming come from the DNA. The sample table lists about 200,000 clones, 75% to 85% of them with a count of one. The ten largest clonotypes hold over 2% of the sample.

From its cysteine to its phenylalanine, the CDR3 spans 18 amino acids. The CDR3 DNA has 54 bases and is translated from base 1. Between the V and J ends, shortened by 0 bases and 0 bases respectively, the junction contains 17 bases. The CDR1 and CDR2 encoded by the germline V gene are SGHNT and YENEEA. This clonotype was sampled from a woman in her 70s with COVID-19, enrolled during active disease. The V and J genes are TRBV11-3 and TRBJ1-1, with the D gene too uncertain to name. The sample consisted of peripheral blood. CDR3 reads: CASSLDLLGLSMNTEAFF. Here is the DNA: TGTGCCAGCAGCTTAGATCTCCTTGGACTGAGTATGAACACTGAAGCTTTCTTT.